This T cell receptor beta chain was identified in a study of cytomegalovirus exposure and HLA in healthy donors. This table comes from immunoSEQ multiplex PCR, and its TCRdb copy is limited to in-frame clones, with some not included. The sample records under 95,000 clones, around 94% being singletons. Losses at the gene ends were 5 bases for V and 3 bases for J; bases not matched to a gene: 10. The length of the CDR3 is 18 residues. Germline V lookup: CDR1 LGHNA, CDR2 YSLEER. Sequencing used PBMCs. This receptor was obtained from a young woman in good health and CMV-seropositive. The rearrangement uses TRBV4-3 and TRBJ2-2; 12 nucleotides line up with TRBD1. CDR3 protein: CASSYGTGGRGDTGELFF. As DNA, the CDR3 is TGCGCCAGCAGCTACGGGACAGGGGGCCGAGGGGACACCGGGGAGCTGTTTTTT.